Following are 8 T cell receptor beta chains from one sample sequenced in a study of blood T cell repertoires in COVID-19. Assay: immunoSEQ multiplex PCR; the TCRdb copy retains only in-frame clones and omits some. The data contain around 77,000 clones, roughly 90% of them singletons. The sequenced sample consisted of peripheral blood. The receptors stem from a woman aged 60-75 years with active COVID-19.

The chain couples TRBV2 to TRBJ2-5; tentative D call: TRBD1 (7 bases). The CDR3 sequence is 14 residues long. CDR1 and CDR2 (germline): SNHLY, FYNNEI. Trimming left V 5 bases short and J 1 base short, with 11 bases between. The CDR3 sequence is CASSRQGGQETQYF. The CDR3 bases are TGTGCCAGCAGTCGTCAGGGGGGCCAAGAGACCCAGTACTTC. Drawing the rest from reference TRBV2 and TRBJ2-5, the complete variable domain is EPEVTQTPSHQVTQMGQEVILRCVPISNHLYFYWYRQILGQKVEFLVSFYNNEISEKSEIFDDQFSVERPDGSNFTLKIRSTKLEDSAMYFCASSRQGGQETQYFGPGTRLLVL.

The V gene is TRBV19, the J gene TRBJ1-4; no clear D gene. CDR1 and CDR2 from the germline V gene are LNHDA and SQIVND (reference sequence). V lost 3 bases to trimming and J lost 9 bases, with 5 bases between them. The CDR3 length is 11 residues. The CDR3 sequence is CASSIAKKLFF. Here the CDR3 DNA reads TGTGCCAGTAGTATCGCTAAAAAACTGTTTTTT. Together with reference TRBV19 and TRBJ1-4, the CDR3 gives the full variable domain: DGGITQSPKYLFRKEGQNVTLSCEQNLNHDAMYWYRQDPGQGLRLIYYSQIVNDFQKGDIAEGYSVSREKKESFPLTVTSAQKNPTAFYLCASSIAKKLFFGSGTQLSVL.

The CDR3 DNA reads TGTGCCAGCAGCTTAGACAGGGGATGGCCCCAGCATTTT. Its translation: CASSLDRGWPQHF. V gene TRBV11-2 combines with J gene TRBJ1-5, with D possibly TRBD1 on 6 matching bases. The CDR3 length is 13 residues. Germline CDR1 and CDR2: SGHAT and FQNNGV. V gave up 0 bases and J gave up 9 bases, with 9 bases separating them.

The gene calls are TRBV6-1 and TRBJ2-1; possible D gene TRBD2, 6 bases. There are 13 residues in the CDR3. V lost 1 base and J 12 bases, leaving 13 bases between the germline ends. The germline V gene encodes CDR1 MNHNS and CDR2 SASEGT. DNA of the CDR3: TGTGCCAGCAGTGAAGGTGCGGTGCGGGGGCAGTTCTTC. This gives the protein CASSEGAVRGQFF.

The V call is TRBV27, the J call TRBJ1-2; 10 positions agree with TRBD1. Germline V gene data show CDR1 as MNHEY and CDR2 as SMNVEV (reference sequence). CDR3 length equals 12 residues. J was trimmed by 13 bases and V by 3 bases; bases with no gene match: 5. CDR3 coding DNA: TGTGCCAGCAGTTTCGTCGACAGGGGGCTCACCTTC. Amino acids: CASSFVDRGLTF.

The chain has TRBV5-1 and TRBJ1-1, with D possibly TRBD1 on 6 matching bases. CDR1 and CDR2 (germline): SGHRS, YFSETQ. The CDR3 loop spans 14 amino acids. The V gene lost 4 bases and the J gene lost 0 bases, with 10 bases spanning the gap. DNA for the CDR3: TGCGCCAGCAGCGGGGGCGCCATGAACACTGAAGCTTTCTTT. The encoded protein is CASSGGAMNTEAFF.

The CDR3 reads CASSLTGNEQYF. The CDR3, as DNA: TGTGCCAGCAGTTTGACAGGGAACGAGCAGTACTTC. V usage is TRBV27 and J usage is TRBJ2-7; 7 bases agree with TRBD1. The J segment lost 5 bases and the V segment lost 3 bases, leaving 1 base of the junction unmatched. Germline assignment: CDR1 MNHEY and CDR2 SMNVEV (reference sequence). This CDR3 contains 12 residues.

The chain joins TRBV5-1 to TRBJ1-2; the D is unclear. Germline assignment: CDR1 SGHRS and CDR2 YFSETQ. V lost 4 bases and J lost 3, with 7 bases in between. This CDR3 is 12 amino acids long. This CDR3 is CASSQDYYGYTF. Written as DNA, the CDR3 is TGCGCCAGCAGCCAGGACTACTATGGCTACACCTTC.